Listed below are T cell receptor beta chains from one sample, sequenced in a study of response to subunit inactivated influenza vaccine. Using its own MiXCR run on the RT-PCR reads, TCRdb lists one record per CDR3 protein. The table shows about 650,000 distinct CDR3 sequences, with about 15% occurring only once. This specimen consisted of PBMCs from blood, obtained roughly 12 days after vaccination. The receptor set was obtained from a man aged 45-65 years who received an inactivated influenza vaccine. Each CDR3 is given with its conserved first and last residue. D genes are given only for firm matches. Not every row has a clone size; where given, it reads once, few, many or a size class.

CDR3 | DNA | D | J | V | size
CASIREGNQPQHF | TGTGCCAGCATAAGGGAAGGAAATCAGCCCCAGCATTTT | - | TRBJ1-5 | TRBV6-1 | few
CASSYSVGRGTDTQYF | TGTGCCAGCAGTTACTCGGTCGGGAGAGGGACAGATACGCAGTATTTT | - | TRBJ2-3 | TRBV6-2/TRBV6-3 | few
CASSLSPKGETQYF | TGTGCCAGCAGCTTATCCCCCAAGGGGGAGACCCAGTACTTC | - | TRBJ2-5 | TRBV11-2 | few
CATSDSRGDRGIYEQYF | TGTGCCACCAGTGATTCCCGGGGGGACAGGGGTATCTACGAGCAGTACTTC | TRBD1 | TRBJ2-7 | TRBV24-1 | -
CSASPSGRSTDTQYF | TGCAGTGCTAGCCCTAGCGGGAGGTCCACAGATACGCAGTATTTT | TRBD2 | TRBJ2-3 | TRBV20-1 | -
CATSSHFTGELFF | TGTGCCACCAGTAGTCACTTCACCGGGGAGCTGTTTTTT | - | TRBJ2-2 | TRBV24-1 | many
CASSVGGGASSYEQYF | TGTGCCAGCAGCGTAGGGGGGGGGGCCTCATCCTACGAGCAGTACTTC | - | TRBJ2-7 | TRBV9 | -
CSARDLRRESAKNIQYF | TGCAGTGCTAGAGATCTCCGGAGGGAGAGCGCCAAAAACATTCAGTACTTC | - | TRBJ2-4 | TRBV20-1 | -
CASTWEVGSYEQYF | TGCGCCAGCACCTGGGAGGTAGGCTCCTACGAGCAGTACTTC | - | TRBJ2-7 | TRBV5-1 | many
CASSLRGDDRFGYTF | TGTGCCAGCAGCTTAAGGGGGGACGACCGCTTTGGCTACACCTTC | - | TRBJ1-2 | TRBV7-2 | once
CASSLTEQSRETQYF | TGCGCCAGCAGCTTGACTGAACAAAGTCGAGAGACCCAGTACTTC | - | TRBJ2-5 | TRBV5-1 | few
CASSYRARRGETQYF | TGTGCCAGCAGTTACCGGGCCAGGAGGGGAGAGACCCAGTACTTC | - | TRBJ2-5 | TRBV6-5 | few
CASSLMMGPWNEQFF | TGTGCCAGCAGTCTTATGATGGGTCCTTGGAATGAGCAGTTCTTC | - | TRBJ2-1 | TRBV28 | -
CASSLAPSTGEQFF | TGCGCCAGCAGCTTGGCCCCAAGCACGGGTGAGCAGTTCTTC | - | TRBJ2-1 | TRBV5-1 | -
CASSQFGETQYF | TGTGCCAGCAGCCAATTCGGAGAGACCCAGTACTTC | - | TRBJ2-5 | TRBV3-1 | -
CASSFSREYGYTF | TGTGCCAGCAGTTTCTCGAGGGAATATGGCTACACCTTC | - | TRBJ1-2 | TRBV12-3/TRBV12-4 | -
CSAGQGALRPQHF | TGCAGTGCTGGACAGGGCGCCCTTCGGCCCCAGCATTTT | TRBD1 | TRBJ1-5 | TRBV20-1 | -
CASSIAGATDTQYF | TGTGCCAGCAGCATAGCGGGAGCTACAGATACGCAGTATTTT | TRBD2 | TRBJ2-3 | TRBV12-3/TRBV12-4 | many
CSASRGGTDTQYF | TGCAGTGCTAGTAGGGGGGGTACAGATACGCAGTATTTT | - | TRBJ2-3 | TRBV20-1 | -
CASSLQRPDTQYF | TGTGCCAGCAGCTTACAGCGACCAGATACGCAGTATTTT | - | TRBJ2-3 | TRBV7-2 | many
CASSLLVQESTQYF | TGTGCCAGCAGTTTACTAGTCCAGGAGAGTACGCAGTATTTT | - | TRBJ2-3 | TRBV28 | -
CASNPSRRGASTDTQYF | TGTGCCAGCAACCCCAGCCGTAGGGGTGCTAGCACAGATACGCAGTATTTT | - | TRBJ2-3 | TRBV7-9 | few
CASSPSPVQETQYF | TGCGCCAGCAGTCCCTCGCCAGTACAAGAGACCCAGTACTTC | - | TRBJ2-5 | TRBV5-1 | -
CSVDNRVSYNEQFF | TGCAGCGTCGACAACAGGGTCTCCTACAATGAGCAGTTCTTC | - | TRBJ2-1 | TRBV29-1 | once
CAIRPRNTGELFF | TGTGCCATCCGGCCCAGGAACACCGGGGAGCTGTTTTTT | - | TRBJ2-2 | TRBV6-1 | -
CASSHQRLGWTGELFF | TGTGCCAGCAGCCACCAGAGATTGGGGTGGACCGGGGAGCTGTTTTTT | - | TRBJ2-2 | TRBV3-1 | -
CASSFGRDTQYF | TGTGCCAGCAGCTTCGGACGGGATACGCAGTATTTT | - | TRBJ2-3 | TRBV7-9 | -